The sequence of this T cell receptor beta chain was determined in a study of CD8+CD57+ T cells in acquired aplastic anemia. About the research overall: Healthy donors yielded roughly 9.8 million CD4+ cell reads on average.

Study outcomes and limitations: Patients and controls turned out to have 25 to 30 CD8+ CDR3 sequences in common.

In its sample, this clonotype was seen once. Its antigen remains unknown. Genomic DNA templated the TCR beta VDJ and CDR3 profiling. TCRdb independently ran MiXCR on the reads; one entry per CDR3 protein. Here the sample spans some 82,000 distinct CDR3 sequences, more than 40% being singletons. The CDR3 runs to 14 residues. Per the germline V gene, CDR1 is KGHDR and CDR2 is SFDVKD. Deletions cut 6 bases from V and 2 bases from J, with 12 bases between. The TCR comes from a human donor in good health, serving as a control. The chain has TRBV24-1 and TRBJ1-2, with TRBD1 as a possible D gene (6 bases). Source material: sorted CD4+, CD8+, or CD8+CD57+ T cells (not recorded which) from PBMCs. CDR3 coding DNA: TGTGCCACCAGTTCCGGGACAACGAACTATGGCTACACCTTC. Its protein product is CATSSGTTNYGYTF.